The 8 T cell receptor beta chains reported below all come from one sample, sequenced in a study of OX40 agonist ivuxolimab in advanced cancers. The method was immunoSEQ multiplex PCR; TCRdb's version includes in-frame clones alone and lacks a portion of them. Among about 31,000 clones listed, around nine tenths were seen once. The sequencing used CD4+ or CD8+ T cells sorted from blood, collected in a trial of the OX40 agonist ivuxolimab. The receptors were gathered from an adult with an advanced solid tumor such as melanoma, head and neck, liver or kidney cancer.

The rearrangement links TRBV11-1 to TRBJ1-1; D gene ambiguous. CDR1 and CDR2 (germline): SGHAT, FQDESV (reference sequence). The CDR3 extends over 13 amino acids. V dropped 3 bases and J dropped 1 base, with 6 bases sitting between them. The CDR3 region is CASSFGGNTEAFF. The CDR3 region has the DNA TGTGCCAGCAGCTTTGGAGGGAACACTGAAGCTTTCTTT.

CDR3 region: CASSPGMSRNTGELFF. The CDR3 coding sequence is TGCGCCAGCAGCCCCGGAATGAGCAGGAACACCGGGGAGCTGTTTTTT. The genes are TRBV4-3 and TRBJ2-2, with no clear D. V was trimmed by 4 bases and J by 1 base, leaving 13 bases between them. The length of the CDR3 is 16 residues. Germline-derived CDR1 and CDR2 are LGHNA and YSLEER.

This sequence joins TRBV19 and TRBJ1-5; D is unresolved. Trimming removed 5 bases at V and 2 bases at J, with 16 bases between. The germline V gene has CDR1 LNHDA and CDR2 SQIVND (reference sequence). The CDR3 length is 16 residues. This CDR3 reads CASSPAWARGNQPQHF. CDR3 in DNA: TGTGCCAGTAGTCCCGCCTGGGCGCGCGGCAATCAGCCCCAGCATTTT. The full variable domain, its missing parts supplied by reference TRBV19 and TRBJ1-5, is DGGITQSPKYLFRKEGQNVTLSCEQNLNHDAMYWYRQDPGQGLRLIYYSQIVNDFQKGDIAEGYSVSREKKESFPLTVTSAQKNPTAFYLCASSPAWARGNQPQHFGDGTRLSIL.

The V gene is TRBV27, the J gene TRBJ1-1; 9 positions match TRBD1. Germline values: CDR1 MNHEY, CDR2 SMNVEV (reference sequence). Unmatched junction bases numbered 5, after V lost 6 bases and J lost 6 bases. The CDR3 runs to 13 residues. The CDR3 spells CASSQDRGAEAFF. CDR3 DNA sequence: TGTGCCAGCAGCCAGGACAGGGGCGCTGAAGCTTTCTTT.

Only a few counts were recorded for this clone. The rearrangement joins TRBV10-1 to TRBJ2-7; D is unresolved. Trimming took off 8 bases at V and 5 bases at J, with 16 bases between the two ends. The germline gives CDR1 WNHNN, CDR2 SYGVQD (reference sequence). CDR3 size: 13 residues. The CDR3 sequence is CASRLGKMDEQYF. The DNA for the CDR3 is TGCGCCAGCCGCTTAGGTAAGATGGACGAGCAGTACTTC.

The chain is built from TRBV6-1 and TRBJ2-6; no reliable D call. The germline V and J ends were trimmed by 3 bases and 0 bases, with 6 bases remaining between them. The germline CDR1 and CDR2 sequences are MNHNS and SASEGT. CDR3 size: 15 residues. In DNA, the CDR3 is TGTGCCAGCAGTGAGCGGAGCTCTGGGGCCAACGTCCTGACTTTC. Translating it yields CASSERSSGANVLTF.

V usage is TRBV27 and J usage is TRBJ1-2; TRBD1 might be the D (6 bases). Germline CDR1 MNHEY, CDR2 SMNVEV (reference sequence). The CDR3 has 15 amino acids. With 2 bases removed from V and 4 bases from J, the gap between germline ends came to 14 bases. The CDR3 reads CASSLAGAYLYGYTF. The DNA of the CDR3 is TGTGCCAGCAGTTTAGCAGGGGCTTACCTCTATGGCTACACCTTC.

This chain links TRBV30 with TRBJ2-5; a possible D gene is TRBD1 (6 bases). The J call may not be correct, given that the DNA end is closer to TRBJ2-7. The CDR3 runs 11 residues. CDR1 is GTSNPN, CDR2 SVGIG, per germline (reference sequence). CDR3 in DNA: TGTGCCCTAAAAAACAGGGCCGAGCAGTACTTC. Translating gives CALKNRAEQYF.